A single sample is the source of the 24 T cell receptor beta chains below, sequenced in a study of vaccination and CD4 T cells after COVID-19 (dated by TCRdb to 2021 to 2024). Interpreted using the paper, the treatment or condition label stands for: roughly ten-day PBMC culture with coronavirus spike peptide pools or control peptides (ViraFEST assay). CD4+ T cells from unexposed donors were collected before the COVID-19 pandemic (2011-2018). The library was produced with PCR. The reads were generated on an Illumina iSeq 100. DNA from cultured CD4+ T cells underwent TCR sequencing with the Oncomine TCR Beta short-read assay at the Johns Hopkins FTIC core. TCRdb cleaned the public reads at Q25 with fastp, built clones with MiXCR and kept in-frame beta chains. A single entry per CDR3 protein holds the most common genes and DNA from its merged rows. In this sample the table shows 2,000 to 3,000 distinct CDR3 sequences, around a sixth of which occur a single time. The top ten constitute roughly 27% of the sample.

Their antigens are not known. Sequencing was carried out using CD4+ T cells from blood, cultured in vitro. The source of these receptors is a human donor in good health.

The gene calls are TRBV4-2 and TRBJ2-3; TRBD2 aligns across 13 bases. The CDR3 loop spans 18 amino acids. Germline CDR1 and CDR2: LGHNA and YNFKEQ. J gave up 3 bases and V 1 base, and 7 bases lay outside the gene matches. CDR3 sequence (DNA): TGTGCCAGCAGCCAAGCCACTAGCGGGGGGGCCGGGACAGATACGCAGTATTTT. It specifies CASSQATSGGAGTDTQYF.

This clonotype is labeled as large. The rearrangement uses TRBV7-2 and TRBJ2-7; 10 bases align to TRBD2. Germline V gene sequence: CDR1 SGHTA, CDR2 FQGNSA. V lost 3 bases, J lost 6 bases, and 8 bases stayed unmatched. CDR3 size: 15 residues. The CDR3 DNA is TGTGCCAGCAGCTTTTTTAGCGGGGGGCGGGGCGAGCAGTACTTC. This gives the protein CASSFFSGGRGEQYF. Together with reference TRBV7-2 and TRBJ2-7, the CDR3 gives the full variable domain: GAGVSQSPSNKVTEKGKDVELRCDPISGHTALYWYRQSLGQGLEFLIYFQGNSAPDKSGLPSDRFSAERTGGSVSTLTIQRTQQEDSAVYLCASSFFSGGRGEQYFGPGTRLTVT.

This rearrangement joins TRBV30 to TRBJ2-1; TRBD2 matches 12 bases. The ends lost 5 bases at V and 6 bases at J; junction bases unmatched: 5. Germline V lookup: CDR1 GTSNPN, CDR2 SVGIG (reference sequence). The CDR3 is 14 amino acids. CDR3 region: CAWEVLAGGNEQFF. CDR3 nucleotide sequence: TGTGCCTGGGAGGTACTAGCGGGAGGCAATGAGCAGTTCTTC.

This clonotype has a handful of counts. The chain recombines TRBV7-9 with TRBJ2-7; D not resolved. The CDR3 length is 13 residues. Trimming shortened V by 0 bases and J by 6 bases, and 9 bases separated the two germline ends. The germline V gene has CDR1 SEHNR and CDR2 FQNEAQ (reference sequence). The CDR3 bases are TGTGCCAGCAGCTTAGCGGCTGAAATCGAGCAGTACTTC. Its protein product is CASSLAAEIEQYF.

The CDR3 coding sequence is TGTGCCAGCAAGACTGACGCCTCAAACAGATATGAGCAGTTCTTC. Amino acid sequence: CASKTDASNRYEQFF. The chain joins TRBV2 to TRBJ2-1; no firm D call. The CDR3 extends over 15 amino acids. CDR1 SNHLY and CDR2 FYNNEI come from the germline V gene. V was cut by 7 bases and J by 8 bases, with 21 bases left in between.

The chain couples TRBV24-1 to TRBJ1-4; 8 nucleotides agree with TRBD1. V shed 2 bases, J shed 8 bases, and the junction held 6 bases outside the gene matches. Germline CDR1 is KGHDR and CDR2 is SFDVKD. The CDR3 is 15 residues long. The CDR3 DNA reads TGTGCCACCAGTGATTCCGGGACAGGTGGCGAAAAACTGTTTTTT. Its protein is CATSDSGTGGEKLFF.

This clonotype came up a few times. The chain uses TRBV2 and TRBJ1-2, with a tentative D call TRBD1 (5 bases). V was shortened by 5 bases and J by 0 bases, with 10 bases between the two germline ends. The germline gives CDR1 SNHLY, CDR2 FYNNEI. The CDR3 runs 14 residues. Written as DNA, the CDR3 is TGTGCCAGCAGTCGGGACTCCTCTAACTATGGCTACACCTTC. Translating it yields CASSRDSSNYGYTF. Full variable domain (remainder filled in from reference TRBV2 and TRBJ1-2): EPEVTQTPSHQVTQMGQEVILRCVPISNHLYFYWYRQILGQKVEFLVSFYNNEISEKSEIFDDQFSVERPDGSNFTLKIRSTKLEDSAMYFCASSRDSSNYGYTFGSGTRLTVV.

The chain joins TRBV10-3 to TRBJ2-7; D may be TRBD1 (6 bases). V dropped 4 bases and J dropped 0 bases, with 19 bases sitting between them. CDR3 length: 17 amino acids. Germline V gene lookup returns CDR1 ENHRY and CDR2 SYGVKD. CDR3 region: CAISANQGQTSSYEQYF. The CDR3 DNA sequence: TGTGCCATCAGTGCGAACCAAGGACAGACGAGCTCCTACGAGCAGTACTTC.

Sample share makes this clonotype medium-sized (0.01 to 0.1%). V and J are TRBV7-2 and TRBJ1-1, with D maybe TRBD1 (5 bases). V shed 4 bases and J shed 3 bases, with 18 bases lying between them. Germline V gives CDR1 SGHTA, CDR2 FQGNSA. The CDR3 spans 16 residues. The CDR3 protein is CASSSVLGGRDTEAFF. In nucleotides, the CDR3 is TGTGCCAGCAGCTCAGTACTGGGGGGAAGGGACACTGAAGCTTTCTTT.

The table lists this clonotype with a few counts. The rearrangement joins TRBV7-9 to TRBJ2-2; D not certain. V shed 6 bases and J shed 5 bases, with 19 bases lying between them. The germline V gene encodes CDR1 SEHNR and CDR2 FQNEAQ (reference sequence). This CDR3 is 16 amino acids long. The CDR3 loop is CASRFDQTALTGELFF. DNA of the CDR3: TGTGCCAGCAGGTTTGATCAGACCGCTCTTACCGGGGAGCTGTTTTTT.

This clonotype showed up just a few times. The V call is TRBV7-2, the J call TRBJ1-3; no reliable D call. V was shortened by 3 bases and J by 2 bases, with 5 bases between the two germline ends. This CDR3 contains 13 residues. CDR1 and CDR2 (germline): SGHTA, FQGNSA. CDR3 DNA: TGTGCCAGCAGCTTCCATACTGGAAACACCATATATTTT. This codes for CASSFHTGNTIYF.

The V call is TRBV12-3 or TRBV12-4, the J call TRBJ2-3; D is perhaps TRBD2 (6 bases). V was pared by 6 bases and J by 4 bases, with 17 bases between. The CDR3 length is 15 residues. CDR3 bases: TGTGCCAGCAGCCCCTGGGAACTAGCCTCAGATACGCAGTATTTT. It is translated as CASSPWELASDTQYF.

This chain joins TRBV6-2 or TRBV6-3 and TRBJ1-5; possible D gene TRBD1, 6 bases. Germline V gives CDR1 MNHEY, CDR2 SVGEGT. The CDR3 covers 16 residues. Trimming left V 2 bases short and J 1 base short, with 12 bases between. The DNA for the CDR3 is TGTGCCAGCAGTTACGTGCAGGGGCTAAGCAATCAGCCCCAGCATTTT. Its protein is CASSYVQGLSNQPQHF.

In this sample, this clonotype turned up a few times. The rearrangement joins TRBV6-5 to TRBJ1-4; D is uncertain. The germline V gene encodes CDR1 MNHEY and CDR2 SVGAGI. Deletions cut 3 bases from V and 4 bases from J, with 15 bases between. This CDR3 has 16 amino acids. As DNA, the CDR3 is TGTGCCAGCAGTTATACCCGACGACGGCTTAATGAAAAACTGTTTTTT. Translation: CASSYTRRRLNEKLFF.

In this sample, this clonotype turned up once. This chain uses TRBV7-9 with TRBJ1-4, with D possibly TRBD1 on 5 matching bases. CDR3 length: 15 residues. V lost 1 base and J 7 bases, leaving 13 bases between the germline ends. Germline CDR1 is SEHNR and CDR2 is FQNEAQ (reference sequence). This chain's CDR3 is CASSLVGGSGEKLFF. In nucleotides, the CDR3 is TGTGCCAGCAGCTTAGTGGGGGGGTCAGGTGAAAAACTGTTTTTT.

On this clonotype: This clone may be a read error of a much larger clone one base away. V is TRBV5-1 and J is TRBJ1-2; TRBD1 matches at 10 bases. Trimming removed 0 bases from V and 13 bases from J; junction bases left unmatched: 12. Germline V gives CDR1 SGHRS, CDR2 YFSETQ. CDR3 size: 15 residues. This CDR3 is CASSLAGDRGFVGTF. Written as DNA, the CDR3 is TGCGCCAGCAGCTTGGCTGGGGACAGGGGATTCGTAGGCACCTTC.

This CDR3 reads CASSFGDRTTYEQYF. The CDR3, as DNA: TGTGCCAGCAGTTTTGGTGACAGGACAACCTACGAGCAGTACTTC. This chain joins TRBV28 and TRBJ2-7; perhaps TRBD1 as D (6 bases). Germline V gene lookup returns CDR1 MDHEN and CDR2 SYDVKM. Trimming pared 3 bases from V and 2 bases from J, leaving 14 bases between. The CDR3 covers 15 residues.

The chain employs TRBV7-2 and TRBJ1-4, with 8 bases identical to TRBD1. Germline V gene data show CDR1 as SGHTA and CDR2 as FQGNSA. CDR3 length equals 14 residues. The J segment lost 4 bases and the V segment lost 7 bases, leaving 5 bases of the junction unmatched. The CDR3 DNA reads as TGTGCCAGCAACCACAGGGGGGTTAATGAAAAACTGTTTTTT. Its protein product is CASNHRGVNEKLFF.

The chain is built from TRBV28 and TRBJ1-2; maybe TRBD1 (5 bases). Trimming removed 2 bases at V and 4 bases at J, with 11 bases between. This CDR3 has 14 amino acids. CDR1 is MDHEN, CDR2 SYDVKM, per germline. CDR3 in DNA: TGTGCCAGCAGTTTAGCGGCAGGGTTCTATGGCTACACCTTC. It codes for CASSLAAGFYGYTF.

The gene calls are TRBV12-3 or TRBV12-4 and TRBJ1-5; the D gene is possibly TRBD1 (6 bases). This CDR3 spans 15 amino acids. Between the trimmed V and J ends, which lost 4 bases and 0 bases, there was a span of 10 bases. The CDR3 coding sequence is TGTGCCAGCAGTTCTGACAGGTATAGCAATCAGCCCCAGCATTTT. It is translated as CASSSDRYSNQPQHF.

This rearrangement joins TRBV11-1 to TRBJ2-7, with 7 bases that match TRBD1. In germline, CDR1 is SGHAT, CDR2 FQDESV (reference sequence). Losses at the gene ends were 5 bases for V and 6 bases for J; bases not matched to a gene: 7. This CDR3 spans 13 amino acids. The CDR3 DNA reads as TGTGCCAGCAGCGTCAATTCAGGGGGCGAGCAGTACTTC. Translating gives CASSVNSGGEQYF. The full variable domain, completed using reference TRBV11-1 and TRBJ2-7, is EAEVAQSPRYKITEKSQAVAFWCDPISGHATLYWYRQILGQGPELLVQFQDESVVDDSQLPKDRFSAERLKGVDSTLKIQPAELGDSAMYLCASSVNSGGEQYFGPGTRLTVT.

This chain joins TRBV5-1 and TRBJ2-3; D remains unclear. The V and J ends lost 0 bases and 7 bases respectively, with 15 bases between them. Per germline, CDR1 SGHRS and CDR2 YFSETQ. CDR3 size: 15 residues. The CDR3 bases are TGCGCCAGCAGCTTGGGGCGAAATTCAAAGAATACGCAGTATTTT. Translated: CASSLGRNSKNTQYF.

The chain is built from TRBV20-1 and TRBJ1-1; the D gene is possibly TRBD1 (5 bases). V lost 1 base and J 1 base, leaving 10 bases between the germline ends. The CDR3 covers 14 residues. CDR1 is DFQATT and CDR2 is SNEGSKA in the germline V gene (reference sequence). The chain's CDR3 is CSARVKTGNTEAFF. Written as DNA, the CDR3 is TGCAGTGCTAGAGTGAAAACAGGGAACACTGAAGCTTTCTTT.

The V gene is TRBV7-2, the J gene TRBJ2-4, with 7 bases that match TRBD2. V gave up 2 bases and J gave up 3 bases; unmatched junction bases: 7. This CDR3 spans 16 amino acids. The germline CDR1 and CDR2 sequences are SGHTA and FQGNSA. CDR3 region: CASSLSGGRGKNIQYF. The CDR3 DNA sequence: TGTGCCAGCAGCTTATCCGGGGGGAGGGGCAAAAACATTCAGTACTTC.